The 21 T cell receptor beta chains presented below share a single source sample, sequenced in a study of patients and donors after allogeneic stem cell transplantation. TCRdb ran MiXCR on the RT-PCR reads and lists one entry per CDR3 protein. The profile covers more than 850,000 distinct CDR3 sequences, with over 15% appearing a single time and 5% to 7.5% taken by the ten largest. The sample taken for sequencing was blood, either unsorted or a sorted T cell fraction (not recorded which). The receptors derive from a human donor who was either an allogeneic HSCT recipient or a stem cell or donor lymphocyte infusion donor (not recorded which). It is not recorded whose cells these are; they may come from a transplant donor.

In this sample, this clonotype turned up a few times. The V call is TRBV15, the J call TRBJ2-1; 7 bases agree with TRBD2. The CDR3 contains 15 residues. Germline CDR1 LNHNV, CDR2 YYDKDF (reference sequence). Losses at the gene ends were 4 bases for V and 1 base for J; bases not matched to a gene: 4. Here the CDR3 DNA reads TGTGCCACCAGCATGGAGGGAGGGTCCTACAATGAGCAGTTCTTC. Protein product: CATSMEGGSYNEQFF.

J is TRBJ1-1 and V is TRBV5-1, with a tentative D call TRBD1 (6 bases). The ends were cut back, 3 bases at V and 11 bases at J, with 26 bases in the middle. The CDR3 is 16 residues long. Germline-derived CDR1 and CDR2 are SGHRS and YFSETQ. CDR3 nucleotides: TGCGCCAGCAGCTCCCGTACCCTAGGGGGGGCTGGATGGGCTTTCTTT. Protein: CASSSRTLGGAGWAFF.

The chain uses TRBV20-1 and TRBJ2-1; 8 nucleotides align to TRBD2. The CDR3 has 16 amino acids. The germline V gene has CDR1 DFQATT and CDR2 SNEGSKA (reference sequence). J lost 4 bases, V lost 0 bases, and 8 bases had no gene match. In DNA form, the CDR3 reads TGCAGTGCTAGAGATCACCAGCGGGGGCAATACAATGAGCAGTTCTTC. Protein sequence: CSARDHQRGQYNEQFF.

A few counts support this clonotype. This chain connects TRBV12-3 or TRBV12-4 to TRBJ2-1, with D unclear. V was pared by 6 bases and J by 2 bases, with 11 bases between. The CDR3 is 14 residues long. The CDR3 DNA follows: TGTGCCAGCAGGAGTCAGATTACCTACAATGAGCAGTTCTTC. Translated: CASRSQITYNEQFF.

This clonotype was seen a handful of times. The rearrangement links TRBV30 to TRBJ2-7, with D perhaps matching TRBD2 (6 bases). The germline gives CDR1 GTSNPN, CDR2 SVGIG (reference sequence). There are 14 residues in the CDR3. Deletions cut 0 bases from V and 5 bases from J, with 14 bases between. Here the CDR3 reads CAWSVGGPSNEQYF. The CDR3 nucleotides read TGTGCCTGGAGTGTAGGAGGGCCCTCGAACGAGCAGTACTTC.

The chain is built from TRBV9 and TRBJ1-1; D may be TRBD1 (5 bases). Germline CDR1 is SGDLS and CDR2 is YYNGEE. CDR3 size: 14 residues. V lost 0 bases, J lost 3 bases, and 9 bases lay in between. The chain's CDR3 is CASSVVPRDTEAFF. The CDR3 DNA is TGTGCCAGCAGCGTAGTTCCCAGGGACACTGAAGCTTTCTTT.

The V call is TRBV29-1, the J call TRBJ1-1; D not resolved. The germline V gene encodes CDR1 SQVTM and CDR2 ANQGSEA. The CDR3 is 12 residues long. Trimming cost V 4 bases and J 4 bases, with 10 bases left between them. The CDR3 DNA follows: TGCAGCGTTGTCAGCCCGGCCACTGAAGCTTTCTTT. Translating it yields CSVVSPATEAFF.

The chain has TRBV16 and TRBJ1-5; TRBD1 is a possible D gene (5 bases). Germline V gene data show CDR1 as KGHSY and CDR2 as FQNENV. CDR3 length: 15 residues. V was clipped by 0 bases and J by 2 bases, with 8 bases between them. Here the CDR3 reads CASSQSSRGNQPQHF. CDR3 nucleotides: TGTGCCAGCAGCCAATCGAGCAGGGGCAATCAGCCCCAGCATTTT.

The chain is built from TRBV15 and TRBJ2-3; no reliable D call. Germline values: CDR1 LNHNV, CDR2 YYDKDF (reference sequence). V was trimmed by 7 bases and J by 6 bases, leaving 23 bases between them. The CDR3 extends over 16 amino acids. CDR3 in DNA: TGTGCCACCACCTCGACCCCGGCAGCCTTAGGGGATACGCAGTATTTT. Translating it yields CATTSTPAALGDTQYF.

This clonotype was observed many times. The V call is TRBV20-1, the J call TRBJ2-7, with 8 bases fitting TRBD2. The germline CDR1 and CDR2 sequences are DFQATT and SNEGSKA (reference sequence). The CDR3 has 16 amino acids. J gave up 3 bases and V 5 bases, and 15 bases lay outside the gene matches. In nucleotides, the CDR3 is TGCAGTGCTTTTTCCCCAGGGACTAGAAACAACTACGAGCAGTACTTC. Residues: CSAFSPGTRNNYEQYF.

This chain connects TRBV20-1 to TRBJ2-1, with 9 nucleotides matching TRBD2. From germline, CDR1 is DFQATT and CDR2 SNEGSKA (reference sequence). The CDR3 is made up of 17 amino acids. The trim removed 3 bases at V and 3 bases at J, leaving 12 bases unmatched. CDR3 residues: CSASLPNIAGVYNEQFF. In DNA, the CDR3 is TGCAGTGCTAGTCTCCCGAACATAGCGGGAGTCTACAATGAGCAGTTCTTC.

This clonotype has ten or more counts. This chain links TRBV11-2 with TRBJ1-6; TRBD1 matches at 8 bases. With V trimmed by 4 bases and J by 5 bases, 19 bases remained unmatched. Germline lookup yields CDR1 SGHAT and CDR2 FQNNGV. CDR3 length: 20 residues. In DNA form, the CDR3 reads TGTGCCAGCAGCTCCCGATTGGACAGGGATATCATTGGAGATAATTCACCCCTCCACTTT. This encodes CASSSRLDRDIIGDNSPLHF. Using reference TRBV11-2 and TRBJ1-6 for the parts outside the CDR3, the full variable domain is EAGVAQSPRYKIIEKRQSVAFWCNPISGHATLYWYQQILGQGPKLLIQFQNNGVVDDSQLPKDRFSAERLKGVDSTLKIQPAKLEDSAVYLCASSSRLDRDIIGDNSPLHFGNGTRLTVT.

The DNA for the CDR3 is TGTGCCAGCAGCTCCCCGGACAGGTTCTACGAGCAGTACTTC. It codes for CASSSPDRFYEQYF. The chain has TRBV5-5 and TRBJ2-7; 7 positions agree with TRBD1. Germline-derived CDR1 and CDR2 are SGHKS and YYEKEE (reference sequence). This CDR3 contains 14 residues. V shed 3 bases and J 3 bases; nucleotides not matched to a gene: 6. Filled out from reference TRBV5-5 and TRBJ2-7, the complete variable domain reads DAGVTQSPTHLIKTRGQQVTLRCSPISGHKSVSWYQQVLGQGPQFIFQYYEKEERGRGNFPDRFSARQFPNYSSELNVNALLLGDSALYLCASSSPDRFYEQYFGPGTRLTVT.

This clonotype turned up a few times. The J gene is TRBJ2-3, the V gene TRBV20-1; a possible D gene is TRBD2 (6 bases). The germline CDR1 and CDR2 sequences are DFQATT and SNEGSKA (reference sequence). The CDR3 has 12 residues. Trimming cost V 1 base and J 4 bases, with 6 bases left between them. CDR3: CSARGGADTQYF. The CDR3 coding sequence is TGCAGTGCTAGAGGGGGGGCAGATACGCAGTATTTT.

This clonotype was detected a few times. The rearrangement joins TRBV12-3 or TRBV12-4 to TRBJ2-1; D gene uncertain. The CDR3 loop spans 13 amino acids. V lost 2 bases and J 9 bases, leaving 11 bases between the germline ends. The CDR3 region is CASSLFPRSEQFF. The CDR3 nucleotides read TGTGCCAGCAGTTTATTTCCTCGAAGTGAGCAGTTCTTC.

The chain joins TRBV30 to TRBJ1-1; TRBD1 aligns across 7 bases. The V gene end was trimmed by 0 bases and the J gene end by 4 bases; junction bases not matched to a gene: 2. The germline gives CDR1 GTSNPN, CDR2 SVGIG (reference sequence). The CDR3 extends over 13 amino acids. The CDR3 bases are TGTGCCTGGAGTGTACAGGGGAGCACTGAAGCTTTCTTT. Translating gives CAWSVQGSTEAFF. The full variable domain, in which reference TRBV30 and TRBJ1-1 provide the parts outside the CDR3, is SQTIHQWPATLVQPVGSPLSLECTVEGTSNPNLYWYRQAAGRGLQLLFYSVGIGQISSEVPQNLSASRPQDRQFILSSKKLLLSDSGFYLCAWSVQGSTEAFFGQGTRLTVV.

The V gene is TRBV4-1, the J gene TRBJ1-1; 7 nucleotides match TRBD1. The CDR3 consists of 15 residues. Germline V CDR1 and CDR2: MGHRA, YSYEKL. The junction had 11 bases not matched to a gene; V was cut back by 7 bases and J by 3 bases. CDR3 sequence (DNA): TGCGCCAGCACCACCGTTGACAGGGAGGACACTGAAGCTTTCTTT. Translated, it gives CASTTVDREDTEAFF.

This clonotype appeared a few times. A much larger clone differs from this one at a single base, so this may be a read error. The V and J genes are TRBV7-2 and TRBJ2-5; D ambiguous. The germline V and J ends were trimmed by 6 bases and 2 bases, with 1 base remaining between them. The CDR3 is 10 residues long. Germline V CDR1 and CDR2: SGHTA, FQGNSA. The CDR3 nucleotides are TGTGCCAGCAGGCAAGAGACCCAGTACTTC. Its translation: CASRQETQYF.

V and J are TRBV12-3 or TRBV12-4 and TRBJ2-1; D is possibly TRBD1 (6 bases). Trimming shortened V by 5 bases and J by 7 bases, and 15 bases separated the two germline ends. This CDR3 contains 14 residues. CDR3 in amino acids: CASSLQQGRNEQFF. In DNA form, the CDR3 reads TGTGCCAGCAGTCTACAACAGGGTCGGAATGAGCAGTTCTTC.

V and J are TRBV18 and TRBJ1-6; D perhaps matches TRBD1 (6 bases). The length of the CDR3 is 14 residues. V lost 1 base to trimming and J lost 10 bases, with 11 bases between them. From germline, CDR1 is KGHSH and CDR2 LQKENI. The CDR3 reads CASSPRDMESPLHF. The CDR3 nucleotides are TGTGCCAGCTCACCACGGGACATGGAGTCACCCCTCCACTTT. The variable domain in full, with the rest retrieved from reference TRBV18 and TRBJ1-6, is NAGVMQNPRHLVRRRGQEARLRCSPMKGHSHVYWYRQLPEEGLKFMVYLQKENIIDESGMPKERFSAEFPKEGPSILRIQQVVRGDSAAYFCASSPRDMESPLHFGNGTRLTVT.

This clonotype was recorded a few times. The chain combines TRBV6-1 with TRBJ2-1, with 9 bases matching TRBD2. V lost 5 bases, J lost 6 bases, and 8 bases stayed unmatched. The germline V gene encodes CDR1 MNHNS and CDR2 SASEGT. This CDR3 is 15 amino acids long. CDR3: CASSLRGTSLNEQFF. In nucleotides, the CDR3 is TGTGCCAGCAGTCTCCGGGGGACTAGCCTCAATGAGCAGTTCTTC.